This T cell receptor (beta chain) appears in the sequencing data of a study of blood T cell repertoires in COVID-19. For the study at large: COVID-19 samples from acute and convalescent phases originated in the United States, Italy and Spain. T cells, B-cell-depleted T cells, or PBMCs provided the cDNA or gDNA that served as material.

Germline V gene data show CDR1 as MNHEY and CDR2 as SMNVEV (reference sequence). V dropped 6 bases and J dropped 10 bases, with 31 bases sitting between them. This CDR3 is built from 18 residues. Original processing methods: The assay estimated nucleated cells by amplifying reference gene primers. Measured with immunoSEQ multiplex PCR; TCRdb has only the in-frame clones, and not every one. The V and J calls and clone size are taken from that table; D and trimming were inferred from the DNA. The table shows about 170,000 clones, with 80% to 85% occurring only once. This receptor was identified in a woman aged 60-75 years with acute or convalescent COVID-19. The chain is built from TRBV27 and TRBJ2-1; TRBD2 might be the D (7 bases). Sequenced material: peripheral blood. CDR3 region: CASSPNPGQYQGGGEQFF. CDR3 nucleotide sequence: TGTGCCAGCAGCCCTAACCCCGGACAGTATCAAGGGGGGGGCGAGCAGTTCTTC.